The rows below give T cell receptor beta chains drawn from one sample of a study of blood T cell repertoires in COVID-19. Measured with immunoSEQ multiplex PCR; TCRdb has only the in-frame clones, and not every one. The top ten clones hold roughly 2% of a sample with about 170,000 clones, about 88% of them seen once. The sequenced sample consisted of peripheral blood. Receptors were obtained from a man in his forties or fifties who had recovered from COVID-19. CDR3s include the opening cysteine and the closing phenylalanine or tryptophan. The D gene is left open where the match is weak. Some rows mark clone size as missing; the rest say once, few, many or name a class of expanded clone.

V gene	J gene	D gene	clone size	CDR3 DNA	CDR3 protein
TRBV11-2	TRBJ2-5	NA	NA	TGTGCCAGCAGCCCATCCAGGGGTGGCCAAGAGACCCAGTACTTC	CASSPSRGGQETQYF
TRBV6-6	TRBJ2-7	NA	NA	TGTGCCAGCAGTCCCCCCGGCAGGGTGGACGAGCAGTACTTC	CASSPPGRVDEQYF
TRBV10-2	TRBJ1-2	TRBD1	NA	TGCGCCAGCAGCCTCACCGGGACAGGGAACTATGGCTACACCTTC	CASSLTGTGNYGYTF
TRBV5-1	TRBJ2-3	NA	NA	TGCGCCAGCAGCTTGGCGGCAGGTAGTGGCACAGATACGCAGTATTTT	CASSLAAGSGTDTQYF
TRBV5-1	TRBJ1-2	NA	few	TGCGCCAGCAGCTTCGAGGCGGGCCGTTATGGCTACACCTTC	CASSFEAGRYGYTF
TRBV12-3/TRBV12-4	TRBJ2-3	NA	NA	TGTGCCAGCAGTCAGAGGGGCACAGATACGCAGTATTTT	CASSQRGTDTQYF
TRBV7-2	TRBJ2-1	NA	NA	TGTGCCAGCAGCTCCAGGGTTGGGGTCTGGCGTCCGGAGCAGTTCTTC	CASSSRVGVWRPEQFF
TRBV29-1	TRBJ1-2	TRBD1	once	TGCAGCGTTTCCAGGGGGGACTATGGCTACACCTTC	CSVSRGDYGYTF
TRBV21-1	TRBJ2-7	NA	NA	TGTGCCAGCAATCGAGTCCGGGGCTACGAGCAGTACTTC	CASNRVRGYEQYF
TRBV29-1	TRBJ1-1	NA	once	TGCAGCGCCCGGGGTAGAAGTTTGAACACTGAAGCTTTCTTT	CSARGRSLNTEAFF
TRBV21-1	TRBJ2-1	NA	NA	TGTGCCAGCAGCAAAGCGCGCAAGTATGAGCAGTTCTTC	CASSKARKYEQFF
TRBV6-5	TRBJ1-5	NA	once	TGTGCCAGCAGTTCAGGGATGGGCAATCAGCCCCAGCATTTT	CASSSGMGNQPQHF
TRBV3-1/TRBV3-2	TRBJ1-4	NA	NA	TGTGCCAGCAGCCGGGGGGGCCTTCGGGAAAAACTGTTTTTT	CASSRGGLREKLFF
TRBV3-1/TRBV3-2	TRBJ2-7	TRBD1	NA	TGTGCCAGCAGCCCAATACAGGGGGCCAGCTCCTACGAGCAGTACTTC	CASSPIQGASSYEQYF
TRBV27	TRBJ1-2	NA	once	TGTGCCAGCAGTTCCAGGACAAACTATGGCTACACCTTC	CASSSRTNYGYTF
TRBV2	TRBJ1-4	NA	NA	TGTGCCACCCTTTCATTGAGAGGAGCAACTAATGAAAAACTGTTTTTT	CATLSLRGATNEKLFF
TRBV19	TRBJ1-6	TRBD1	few	TGTGCCACCCCCCTGGGACAGCATAATTCACCCCTCCACTTT	CATPLGQHNSPLHF
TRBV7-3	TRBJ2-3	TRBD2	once	TGTGCCACCGCTTTAAGCGGGGGGGCCATAGATACGCAGTATTTT	CATALSGGAIDTQYF
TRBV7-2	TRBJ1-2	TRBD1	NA	TGTGCCAGCAGCTCGAAACAGGGGTGGGACTATGGCTACACCTTC	CASSSKQGWDYGYTF
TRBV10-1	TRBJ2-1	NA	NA	TGCGCCAGCAGTGAGTCTGGGCGATCCTACAATGAGCAGTTCTTC	CASSESGRSYNEQFF
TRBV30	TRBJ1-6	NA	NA	TGTGCCTGGAGTGTCGGCGGAAATTCACCCCTCCACTTT	CAWSVGGNSPLHF
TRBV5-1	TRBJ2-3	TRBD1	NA	TGCGCCAGCAGCACCGGGACAGGGGTACCCTTCACAGATACGCAGTATTTT	CASSTGTGVPFTDTQYF
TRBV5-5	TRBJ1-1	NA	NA	TGTGCCAGCAGCTTCGCGGGGGTGGGCACTGAAGCTTTCTTT	CASSFAGVGTEAFF
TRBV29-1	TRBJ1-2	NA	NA	TGCAGCGTTGAAAACCCTTCCACAGGTTATGGCTACACCTTC	CSVENPSTGYGYTF
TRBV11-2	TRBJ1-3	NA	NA	TGTGCCAGCAGGACTCAGGGAAACACCATATATTTT	CASRTQGNTIYF
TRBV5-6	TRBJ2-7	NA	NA	TGTGCCAGCAGCCTCGGCGGGATAGGATCCTACGAGCAGTACTTC	CASSLGGIGSYEQYF
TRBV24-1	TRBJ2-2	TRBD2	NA	TGTGCCACCAGTGACCCCCCCCTAGCGGGGCTCACCGGGGAGCTGTTTTTT	CATSDPPLAGLTGELFF
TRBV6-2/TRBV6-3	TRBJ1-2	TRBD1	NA	TGTGCCAGCAGTTCCGATCCAGGGGGCTTCGGTAGAAACTATGGCTACACCTTC	CASSSDPGGFGRNYGYTF
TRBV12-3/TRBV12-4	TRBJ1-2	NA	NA	TGTGCCAGCAGTTTGGAGGGGAACTATGGCTACACCTTC	CASSLEGNYGYTF
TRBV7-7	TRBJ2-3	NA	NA	TGTGCCAGCAGCAAGGGACAAAGCACAGATACGCAGTATTTT	CASSKGQSTDTQYF
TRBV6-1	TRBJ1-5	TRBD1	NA	TGTGCCAGCAGTGAAGCTGACAGGGGGCAAGGTCAGCCCCAGCATTTT	CASSEADRGQGQPQHF
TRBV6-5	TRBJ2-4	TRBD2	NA	TGTGCCAGCAGTTACGTCGAGCGGGGACGGAGGGACATTCAGTACTTC	CASSYVERGRRDIQYF
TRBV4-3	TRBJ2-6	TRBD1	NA	TGCGCCAGCAGCCGGCGGGGACAGGGGACATCTGGGGCCAACGTCCTGACTTTC	CASSRRGQGTSGANVLTF
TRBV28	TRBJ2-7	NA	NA	TGTGCCAGCAGTTTTAGACCGGGACAAAACTACGAGCAGTACTTC	CASSFRPGQNYEQYF
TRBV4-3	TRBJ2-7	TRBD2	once	TGCGCCAGCAGCCGCAGACTAGCGGGACCCTACGAGCAGTACTTC	CASSRRLAGPYEQYF
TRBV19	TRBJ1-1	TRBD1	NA	TGTGCCAGTAGTACGCAGGGGGGGAACACTGAAGCTTTCTTT	CASSTQGGNTEAFF
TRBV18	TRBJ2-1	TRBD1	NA	TGTGCCAGCTCACCTCTGACAGGGGCCAATGAGCAGTTCTTC	CASSPLTGANEQFF